The 8 T cell receptor beta chains listed next were all sequenced from one sample in a study of T cells in narcolepsy (dated by TCRdb to 2016 to 2019). The library was made by the immunoSEQ multiplex PCR assay. In TCRdb, the immuneACCESS table is reduced to in-frame sequences with V and J assigned. These tables do not hold every clone; where another copy was compared, an unresolved V gene accounts for under half, and the others remain unexplained. The sample profile shows tens of thousands of clones; about 87% of them were found once. In total, the top ten clones hold 1% to 1.5% of the sample. The sequenced sample consisted of CD45RA- memory CD4+ T cells from PBMCs. The cell subset or site label, read with the paper, signifies: memory T cells sorted ex vivo from peripheral blood. These receptors were collected from a human donor with narcolepsy.

In regard to this clone: At one end the junction does not follow the germline gene, possibly because of a read error. This chain uses TRBV2 with TRBJ1-1, with D possibly being TRBD1 (6 bases). Germline V gene sequence: CDR1 SNHLY, CDR2 FYNNEI. CDR3 length: 15 amino acids. The CDR3 DNA reads TGTGCCAGCATTCAAGACAGGTTTGGGGCTACTGGAGCTTTCTTT. This gives the protein CASIQDRFGATGAFF.

Only one count was recorded for this clone. Other DNA variants within this sample encode the same CDR3. The chain is built from TRBV7-9 and TRBJ2-5; 9 positions agree with TRBD2. The CDR3 contains 15 residues. Trimming at V came to 3 bases and at J to 0 bases, leaving 2 bases not matched to a gene. Germline CDR1 SEHNR, CDR2 FQNEAQ (reference sequence). CDR3 in amino acids: CASSFPSGDQETQYF. CDR3 nucleotides: TGTGCCAGCAGCTTTCCTAGCGGGGACCAAGAGACCCAGTACTTC.

The chain combines TRBV30 with TRBJ1-2; 7 bases fit TRBD1. Germline-derived CDR1 and CDR2 are GTSNPN and SVGIG (reference sequence). J gave up 6 bases and V 0 bases, and 13 bases lay outside the gene matches. The length of the CDR3 is 16 residues. The CDR3: CAWSVVGIRGFNGYTF. The DNA of the CDR3 is TGTGCCTGGAGTGTAGTAGGCATCAGGGGGTTTAATGGCTACACCTTC.

This clone was detected once. The V gene is TRBV7-2, the J gene TRBJ2-5, with D unresolved. The closer fit of TRBJ2-7 to the DNA end suggests the J call may be wrong. Germline V gives CDR1 SGHTA, CDR2 FQGNSA. The CDR3 sequence is 15 residues long. CDR3 bases: TGTGCCAGCAGCTTAGATCTCCAGGTCGCCTACGAGCAGTACTTC. Its protein is CASSLDLQVAYEQYF.

This clone was detected a few times. The J gene is TRBJ2-3, the V gene TRBV25-1, with 12 nucleotides matching TRBD1. V trimming: 4 bases; J trimming: 5 bases; junction bases outside the gene matches: 7. The CDR3 totals 16 residues. Per the germline V gene, CDR1 is MGHDK and CDR2 is SYGVNS. The CDR3 DNA reads as TGTGCCAGCAGTGCTCGGGGACAGGGGGCCGGAGATACGCAGTATTTT. As protein: CASSARGQGAGDTQYF.

In this sample, this clone turned up once. The chain recombines TRBV7-3 with TRBJ2-3; tentatively, D is TRBD2 (5 bases). The CDR3 totals 14 residues. The ends were cut back, 5 bases at V and 6 bases at J, with 15 bases in the middle. Germline V lookup: CDR1 SGHTA, CDR2 FQGTGA. The CDR3 spells CASSTLGGSDTQYF. CDR3 nucleotide sequence: TGTGCCAGCAGCACTCTTGGAGGTTCCGATACGCAGTATTTT.

The chain has TRBV2 and TRBJ2-3; tentatively, D is TRBD1 (5 bases). V was shortened by 7 bases and J by 6 bases, with 14 bases between the two germline ends. This CDR3 has 13 residues. Germline values: CDR1 SNHLY, CDR2 FYNNEI. CDR3 coding DNA: TGTGCCAGCATCAGATGGGCAGGGGATACGCAGTATTTT. It translates to CASIRWAGDTQYF.

The chain carries TRBV4-3 and TRBJ2-3; 8 bases map to TRBD2. Trimming removed 0 bases from V and 7 bases from J; junction bases left unmatched: 9. This CDR3 has 16 residues. Germline assignment: CDR1 LGHNA and CDR2 YSLEER. For the CDR3, the DNA is TGCGCCAGCAGCCAAGATTCGACGGGGGGGGTCCATACGCAGTATTTT. Residues: CASSQDSTGGVHTQYF.